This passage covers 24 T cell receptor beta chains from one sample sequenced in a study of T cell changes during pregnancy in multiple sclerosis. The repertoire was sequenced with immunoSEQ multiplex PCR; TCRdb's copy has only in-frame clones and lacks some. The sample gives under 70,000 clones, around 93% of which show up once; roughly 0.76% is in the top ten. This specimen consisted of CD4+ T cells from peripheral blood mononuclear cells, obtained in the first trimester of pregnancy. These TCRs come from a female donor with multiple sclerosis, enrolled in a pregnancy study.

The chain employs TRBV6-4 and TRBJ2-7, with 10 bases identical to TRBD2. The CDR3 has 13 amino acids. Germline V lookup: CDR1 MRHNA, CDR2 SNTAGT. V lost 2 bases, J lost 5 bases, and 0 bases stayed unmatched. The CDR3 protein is CASSDGTSDEQYF. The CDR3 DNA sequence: TGTGCCAGCAGTGACGGGACTAGCGACGAGCAGTACTTC.

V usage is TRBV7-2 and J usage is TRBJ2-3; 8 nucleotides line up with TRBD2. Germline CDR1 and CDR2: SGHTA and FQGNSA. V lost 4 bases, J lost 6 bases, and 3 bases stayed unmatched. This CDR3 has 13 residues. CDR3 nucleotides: TGTGCCAGCAGCTCGGGGGGGCATGATACGCAGTATTTT. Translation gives CASSSGGHDTQYF.

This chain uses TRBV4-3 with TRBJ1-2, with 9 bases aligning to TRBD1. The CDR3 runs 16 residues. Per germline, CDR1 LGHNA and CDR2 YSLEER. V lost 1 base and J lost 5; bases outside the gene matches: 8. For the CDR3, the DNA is TGCGCCAGCAGCCAAGGACAGGGGGAAAGAAGGTATGGCTACACCTTC. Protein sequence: CASSQGQGERRYGYTF.

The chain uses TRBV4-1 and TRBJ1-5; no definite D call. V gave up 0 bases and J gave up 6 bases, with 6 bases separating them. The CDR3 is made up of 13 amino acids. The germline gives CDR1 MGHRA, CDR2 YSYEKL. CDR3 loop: CASSQDPGQPQHF. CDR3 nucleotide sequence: TGCGCCAGCAGCCAAGATCCAGGTCAGCCCCAGCATTTT.

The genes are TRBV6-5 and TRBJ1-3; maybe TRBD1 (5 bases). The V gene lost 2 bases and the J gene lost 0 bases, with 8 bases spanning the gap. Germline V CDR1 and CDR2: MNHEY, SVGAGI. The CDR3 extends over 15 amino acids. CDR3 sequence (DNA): TGTGCCAGCAGTTACGACAGCTACTCTGGAAACACCATATATTTT. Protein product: CASSYDSYSGNTIYF.

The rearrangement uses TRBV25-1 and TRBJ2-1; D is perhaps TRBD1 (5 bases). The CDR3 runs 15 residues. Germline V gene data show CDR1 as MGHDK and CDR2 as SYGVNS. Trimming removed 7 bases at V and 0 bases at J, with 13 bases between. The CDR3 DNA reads TGTGCCAGCACCCAGAGACAGACCTCCTACAATGAGCAGTTCTTC. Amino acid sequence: CASTQRQTSYNEQFF.

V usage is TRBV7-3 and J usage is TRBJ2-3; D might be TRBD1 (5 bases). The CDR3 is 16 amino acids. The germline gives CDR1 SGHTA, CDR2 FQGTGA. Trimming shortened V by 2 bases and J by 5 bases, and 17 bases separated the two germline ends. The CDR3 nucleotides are TGTGCCAGCAGCTTATCACAAAGGGGCTCAGGAGATACGCAGTATTTT. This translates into CASSLSQRGSGDTQYF.

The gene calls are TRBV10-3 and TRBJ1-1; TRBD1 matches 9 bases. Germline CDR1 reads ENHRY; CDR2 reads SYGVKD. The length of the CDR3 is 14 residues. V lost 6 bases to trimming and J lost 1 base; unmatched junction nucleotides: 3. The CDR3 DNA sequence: TGTGCCATCAGGGTACAGGGGGCGAACACTGAAGCTTTCTTT. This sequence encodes CAIRVQGANTEAFF.

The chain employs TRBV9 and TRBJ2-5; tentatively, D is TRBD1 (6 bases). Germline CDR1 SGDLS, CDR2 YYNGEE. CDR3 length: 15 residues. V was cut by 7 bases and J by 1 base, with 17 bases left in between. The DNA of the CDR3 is TGTGCCAGCGACCAGGGGCGGACAGTCCAAGAGACCCAGTACTTC. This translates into CASDQGRTVQETQYF.

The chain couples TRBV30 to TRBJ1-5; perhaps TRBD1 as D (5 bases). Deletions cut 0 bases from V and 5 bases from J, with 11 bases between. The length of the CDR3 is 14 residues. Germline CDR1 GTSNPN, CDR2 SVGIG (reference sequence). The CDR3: CAWSVSGSDQPQHF. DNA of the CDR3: TGTGCCTGGAGTGTGTCAGGGTCCGATCAGCCCCAGCATTTT.

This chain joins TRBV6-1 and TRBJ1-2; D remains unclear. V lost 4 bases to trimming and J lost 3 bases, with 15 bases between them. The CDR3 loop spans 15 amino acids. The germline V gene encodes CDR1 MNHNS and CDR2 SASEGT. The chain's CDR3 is CASSGRVSLYYGYTF. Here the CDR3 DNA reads TGTGCCAGCAGTGGCCGGGTCTCTCTCTACTATGGCTACACCTTC.

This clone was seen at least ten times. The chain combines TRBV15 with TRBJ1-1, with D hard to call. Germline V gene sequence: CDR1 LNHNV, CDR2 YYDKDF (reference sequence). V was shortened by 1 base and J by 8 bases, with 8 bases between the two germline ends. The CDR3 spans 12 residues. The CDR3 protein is CATSRGSREAFF. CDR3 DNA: TGTGCCACCAGCAGAGGCAGCAGGGAAGCTTTCTTT.

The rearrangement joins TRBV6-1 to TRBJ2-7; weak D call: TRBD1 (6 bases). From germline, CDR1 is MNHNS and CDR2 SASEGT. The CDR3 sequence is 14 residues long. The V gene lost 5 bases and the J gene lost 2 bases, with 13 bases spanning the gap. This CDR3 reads CASSNPGHPYEQYF. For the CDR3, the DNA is TGTGCCAGCAGTAACCCGGGACACCCCTACGAGCAGTACTTC.

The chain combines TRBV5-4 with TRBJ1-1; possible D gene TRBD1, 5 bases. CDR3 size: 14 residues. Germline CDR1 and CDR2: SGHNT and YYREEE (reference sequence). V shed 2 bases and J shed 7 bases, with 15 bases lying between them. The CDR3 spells CASSLSAGGNEAFF. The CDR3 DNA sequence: TGTGCCAGCAGCTTATCAGCCGGGGGGAATGAAGCTTTCTTT.

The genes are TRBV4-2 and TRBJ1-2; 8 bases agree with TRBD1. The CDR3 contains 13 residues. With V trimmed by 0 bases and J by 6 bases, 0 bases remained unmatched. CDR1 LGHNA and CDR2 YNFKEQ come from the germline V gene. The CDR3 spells CASSQETGDGYTF. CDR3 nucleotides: TGTGCCAGCAGCCAAGAGACAGGGGATGGCTACACCTTC.

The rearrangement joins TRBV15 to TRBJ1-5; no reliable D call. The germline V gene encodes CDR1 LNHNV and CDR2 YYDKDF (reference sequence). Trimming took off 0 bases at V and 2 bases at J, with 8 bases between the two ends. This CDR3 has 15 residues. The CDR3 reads CATSRDGRGNQPQHF. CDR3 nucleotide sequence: TGTGCCACCAGCAGAGATGGGAGGGGCAATCAGCCCCAGCATTTT. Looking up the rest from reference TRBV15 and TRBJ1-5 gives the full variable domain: DAMVIQNPRYQVTQFGKPVTLSCSQTLNHNVMYWYQQKSSQAPKLLFHYYDKDFNNEADTPDNFQSRRPNTSFCFLDIRSPGLGDTAMYLCATSRDGRGNQPQHFGDGTRLSIL.

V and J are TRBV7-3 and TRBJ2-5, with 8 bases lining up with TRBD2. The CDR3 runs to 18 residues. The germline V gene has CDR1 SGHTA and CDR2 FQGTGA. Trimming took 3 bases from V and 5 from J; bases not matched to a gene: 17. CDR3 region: CASSFLRGGGKVLETQYF. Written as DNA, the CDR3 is TGTGCCAGCAGCTTTCTACGGGGGGGCGGGAAGGTTCTGGAGACCCAGTACTTC.

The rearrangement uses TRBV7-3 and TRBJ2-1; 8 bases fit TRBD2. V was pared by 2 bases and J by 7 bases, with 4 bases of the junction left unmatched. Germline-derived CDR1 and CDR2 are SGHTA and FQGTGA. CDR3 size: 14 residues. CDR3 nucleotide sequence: TGTGCCAGCAGCTTAGCGGGGGGCGGGAATGAGCAGTTCTTC. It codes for CASSLAGGGNEQFF.

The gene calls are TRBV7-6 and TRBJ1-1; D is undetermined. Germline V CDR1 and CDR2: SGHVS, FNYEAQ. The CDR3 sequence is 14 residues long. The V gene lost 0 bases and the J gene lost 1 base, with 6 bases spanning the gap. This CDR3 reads CASSLAPGNTEAFF. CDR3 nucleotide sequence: TGTGCCAGCAGCTTAGCGCCCGGGAACACTGAAGCTTTCTTT.

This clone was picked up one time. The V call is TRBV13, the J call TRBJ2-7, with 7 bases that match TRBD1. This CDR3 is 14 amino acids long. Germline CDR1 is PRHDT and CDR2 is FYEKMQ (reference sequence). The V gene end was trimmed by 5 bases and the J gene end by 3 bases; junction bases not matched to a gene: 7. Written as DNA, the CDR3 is TGTGCCAGCAGCCTCGGGACAGTCCTCTACGAGCAGTACTTC. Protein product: CASSLGTVLYEQYF.

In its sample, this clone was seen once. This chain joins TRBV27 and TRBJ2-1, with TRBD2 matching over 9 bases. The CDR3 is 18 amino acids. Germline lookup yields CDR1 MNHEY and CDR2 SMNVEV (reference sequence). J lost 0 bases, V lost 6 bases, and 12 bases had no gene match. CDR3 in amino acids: CASSLGLAGSSSYNEQFF. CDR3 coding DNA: TGTGCCAGCAGCCTGGGGCTAGCGGGGTCCAGCTCCTACAATGAGCAGTTCTTC.

The CDR3 loop is CASSEVELFTYEQYF. CDR3 nucleotides: TGTGCCAGCAGTGAAGTGGAGCTATTTACCTACGAGCAGTACTTC. This rearrangement joins TRBV6-1 to TRBJ2-7; D uncertain. Germline V gene sequence: CDR1 MNHNS, CDR2 SASEGT. This CDR3 spans 15 amino acids. V was cut by 1 base and J by 2 bases, with 12 bases left in between.

The CDR3 DNA reads TGCGCCAGCAGCCCCCGGGGGGGGTACGTAGCCTATGGCTACACCTTC. It codes for CASSPRGGYVAYGYTF. The chain is built from TRBV4-1 and TRBJ1-2, with D possibly TRBD1 on 5 matching bases. The CDR3 is 16 residues long. CDR1 and CDR2 from the germline V gene are MGHRA and YSYEKL. V shed 4 bases and J shed 4 bases, with 19 bases lying between them.

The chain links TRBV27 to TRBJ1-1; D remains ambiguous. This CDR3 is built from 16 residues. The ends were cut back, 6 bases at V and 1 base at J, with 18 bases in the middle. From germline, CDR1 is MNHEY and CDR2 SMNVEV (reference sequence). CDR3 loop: CASRTVGIGGNTEAFF. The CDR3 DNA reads TGTGCCAGCAGGACCGTGGGGATAGGAGGGAACACTGAAGCTTTCTTT.